This T cell receptor (beta chain) comes out of a study of neurological immune-mediated disorders. Time point in this sample: longitudinal time-point 2. This clonotype was recorded many times. The antigen is not known. A single record per CDR3 protein comes from TCRdb applying MiXCR to the 5' RACE reads. Among roughly 98,000 distinct CDR3 sequences listed, about 13% were seen once. Study-wide findings and caveats: The highest TCR clonal expansion occurred in HTLV-1-associated myelopathy; multiple sclerosis fell below healthy controls.

The length of the CDR3 is 18 residues. Trimming stripped 5 bases from V and 3 bases from J, with 22 bases between. Germline V gene sequence: CDR1 KGHDR, CDR2 SFDVKD. The chain links TRBV24-1 to TRBJ2-1; D may match TRBD1 or TRBD2 (6 bases each). This sequence originates from a female donor with HTLV-1-associated myelopathy (HAM/TSP). Sequenced: PBMCs. CDR3 in amino acids: CATSAMGRSGGYYNEQFF. The CDR3 DNA reads TGTGCCACCAGTGCCATGGGGCGGTCCGGGGGCTACTACAATGAGCAGTTCTTC.